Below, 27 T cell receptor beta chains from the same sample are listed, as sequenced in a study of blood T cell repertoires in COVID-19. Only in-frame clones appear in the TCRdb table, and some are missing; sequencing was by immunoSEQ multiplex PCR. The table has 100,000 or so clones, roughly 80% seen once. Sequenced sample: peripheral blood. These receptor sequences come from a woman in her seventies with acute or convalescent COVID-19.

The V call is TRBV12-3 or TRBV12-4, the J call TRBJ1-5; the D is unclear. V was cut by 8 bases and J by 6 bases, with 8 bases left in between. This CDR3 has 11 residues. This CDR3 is CASGYRQPQHF. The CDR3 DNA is TGTGCCAGCGGTTATCGTCAGCCCCAGCATTTT.

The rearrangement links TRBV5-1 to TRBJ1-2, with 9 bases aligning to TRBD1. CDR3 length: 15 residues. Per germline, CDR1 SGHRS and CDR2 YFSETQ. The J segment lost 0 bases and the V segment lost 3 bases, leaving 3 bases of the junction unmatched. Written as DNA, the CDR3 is TGCGCCAGCAGCTATGGGACAGGGACTAACTATGGCTACACCTTC. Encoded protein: CASSYGTGTNYGYTF.

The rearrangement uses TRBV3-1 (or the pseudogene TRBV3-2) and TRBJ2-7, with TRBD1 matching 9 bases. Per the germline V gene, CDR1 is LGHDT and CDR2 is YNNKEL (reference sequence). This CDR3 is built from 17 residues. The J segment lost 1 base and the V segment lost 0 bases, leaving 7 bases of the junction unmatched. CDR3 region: CASSQEAGTGFSYEQYF. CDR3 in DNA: TGTGCCAGCAGCCAAGAGGCCGGGACAGGGTTTTCCTACGAGCAGTACTTC.

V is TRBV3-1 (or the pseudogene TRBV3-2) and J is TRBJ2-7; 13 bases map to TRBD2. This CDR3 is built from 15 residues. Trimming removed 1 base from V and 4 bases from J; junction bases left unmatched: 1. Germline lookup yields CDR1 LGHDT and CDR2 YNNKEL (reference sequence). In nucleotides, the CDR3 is TGTGCCAGCAGCCAAGGGACTAGCGGGAGATACGAGCAGTACTTC. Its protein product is CASSQGTSGRYEQYF.

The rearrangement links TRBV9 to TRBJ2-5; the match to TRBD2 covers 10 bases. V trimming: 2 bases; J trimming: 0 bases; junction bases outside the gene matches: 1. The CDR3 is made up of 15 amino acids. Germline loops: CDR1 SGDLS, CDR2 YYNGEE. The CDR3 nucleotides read TGTGCCAGCAGCGTCACTAGCGGGAACCAAGAGACCCAGTACTTC. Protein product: CASSVTSGNQETQYF. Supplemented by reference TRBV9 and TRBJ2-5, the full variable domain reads DSGVTQTPKHLITATGQRVTLRCSPRSGDLSVYWYQQSLDQGLQFLIQYYNGEERAKGNILERFSAQQFPDLHSELNLSSLELGDSALYFCASSVTSGNQETQYFGPGTRLLVL.

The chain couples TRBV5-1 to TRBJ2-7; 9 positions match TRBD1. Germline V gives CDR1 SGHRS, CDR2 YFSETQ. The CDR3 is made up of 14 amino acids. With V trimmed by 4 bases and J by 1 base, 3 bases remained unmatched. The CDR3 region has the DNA TGCGCCAGCAGCATTGGGACAGGGTCCTACGAGCAGTACTTC. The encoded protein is CASSIGTGSYEQYF.

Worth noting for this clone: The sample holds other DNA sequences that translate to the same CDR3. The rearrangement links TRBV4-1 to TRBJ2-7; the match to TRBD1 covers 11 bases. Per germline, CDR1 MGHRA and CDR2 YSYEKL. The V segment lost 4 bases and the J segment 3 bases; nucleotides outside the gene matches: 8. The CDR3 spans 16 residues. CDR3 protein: CASSPSWDRGYYEQYF. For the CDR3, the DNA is TGCGCCAGCAGCCCCTCCTGGGACAGGGGGTACTACGAGCAGTACTTC.

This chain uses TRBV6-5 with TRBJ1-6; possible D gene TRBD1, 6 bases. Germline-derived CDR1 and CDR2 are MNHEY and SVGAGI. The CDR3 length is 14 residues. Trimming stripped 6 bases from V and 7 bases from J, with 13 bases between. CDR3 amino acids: CASRTPGTNSPLHF. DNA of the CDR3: TGTGCCAGCAGGACCCCCGGGACAAATTCACCCCTCCACTTT.

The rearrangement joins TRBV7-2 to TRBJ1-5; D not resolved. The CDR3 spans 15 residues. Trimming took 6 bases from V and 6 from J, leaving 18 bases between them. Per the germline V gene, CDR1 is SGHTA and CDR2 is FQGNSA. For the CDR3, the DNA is TGTGCCAGCAGTAACTCGGGTGGGTACGGTCAGCCCCAGCATTTT. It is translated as CASSNSGGYGQPQHF.

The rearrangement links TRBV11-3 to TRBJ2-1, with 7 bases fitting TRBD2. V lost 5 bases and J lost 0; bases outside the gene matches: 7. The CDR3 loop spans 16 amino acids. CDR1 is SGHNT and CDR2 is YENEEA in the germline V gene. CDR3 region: CASSPRTGGSYNEQFF. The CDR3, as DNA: TGTGCCAGCAGCCCGCGGACGGGGGGCTCCTACAATGAGCAGTTCTTC.

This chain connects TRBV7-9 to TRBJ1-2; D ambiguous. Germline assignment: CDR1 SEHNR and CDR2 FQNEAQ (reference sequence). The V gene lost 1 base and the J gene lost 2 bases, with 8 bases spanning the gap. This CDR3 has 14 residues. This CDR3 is CASSLGQKNYGYTF. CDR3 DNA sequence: TGTGCCAGCAGCTTAGGCCAGAAAAACTATGGCTACACCTTC.

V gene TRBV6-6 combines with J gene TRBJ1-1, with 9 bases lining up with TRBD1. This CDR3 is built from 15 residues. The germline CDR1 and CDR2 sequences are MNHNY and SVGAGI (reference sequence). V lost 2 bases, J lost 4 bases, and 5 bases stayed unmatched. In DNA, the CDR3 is TGTGCCAGCAGTTACGGGACAGGGCCGCCCACTGAAGCTTTCTTT. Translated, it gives CASSYGTGPPTEAFF.

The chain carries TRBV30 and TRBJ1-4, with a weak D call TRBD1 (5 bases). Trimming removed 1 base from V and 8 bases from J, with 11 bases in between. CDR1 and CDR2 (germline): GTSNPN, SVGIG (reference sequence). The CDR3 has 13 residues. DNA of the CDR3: TGTGCCTGGAGTGGGCAGGGAGGGGAAAAACTGTTTTTT. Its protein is CAWSGQGGEKLFF.

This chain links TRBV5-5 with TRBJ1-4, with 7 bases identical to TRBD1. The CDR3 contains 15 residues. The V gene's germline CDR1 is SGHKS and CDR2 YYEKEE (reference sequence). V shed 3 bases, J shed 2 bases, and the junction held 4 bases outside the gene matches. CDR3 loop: CASSWETGTNEKLFF. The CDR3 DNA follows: TGTGCCAGCAGCTGGGAGACAGGGACTAATGAAAAACTGTTTTTT.

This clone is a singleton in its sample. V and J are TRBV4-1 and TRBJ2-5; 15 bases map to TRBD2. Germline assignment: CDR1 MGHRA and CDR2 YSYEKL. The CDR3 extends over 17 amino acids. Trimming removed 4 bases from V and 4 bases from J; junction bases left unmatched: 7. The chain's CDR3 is CASSLRTSGGGGETQYF. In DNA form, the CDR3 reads TGCGCCAGCAGCCTACGGACTAGCGGGGGGGGTGGAGAGACCCAGTACTTC.

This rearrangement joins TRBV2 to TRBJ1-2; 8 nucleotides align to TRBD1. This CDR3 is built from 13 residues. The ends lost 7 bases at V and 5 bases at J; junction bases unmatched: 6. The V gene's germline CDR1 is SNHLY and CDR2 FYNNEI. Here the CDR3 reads CASTPGQAYGYTF. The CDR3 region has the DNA TGTGCCAGCACCCCGGGACAGGCTTATGGCTACACCTTC.

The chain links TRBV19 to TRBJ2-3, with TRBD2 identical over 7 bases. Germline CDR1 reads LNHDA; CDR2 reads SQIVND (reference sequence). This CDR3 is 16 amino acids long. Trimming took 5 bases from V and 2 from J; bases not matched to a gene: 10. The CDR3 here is CASSPSQTSTTDTQYF. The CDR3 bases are TGTGCCAGTAGTCCAAGCCAGACTAGCACCACAGATACGCAGTATTTT.

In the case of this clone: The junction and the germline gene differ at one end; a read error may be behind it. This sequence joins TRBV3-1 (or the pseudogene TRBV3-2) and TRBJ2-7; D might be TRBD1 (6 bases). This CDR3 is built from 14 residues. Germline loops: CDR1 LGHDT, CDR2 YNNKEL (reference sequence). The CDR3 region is CASTQQGSSYEQYF. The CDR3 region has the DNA TGTGCCAGCACCCAACAGGGTTCCTCCTACGAGCAGTACTTC.

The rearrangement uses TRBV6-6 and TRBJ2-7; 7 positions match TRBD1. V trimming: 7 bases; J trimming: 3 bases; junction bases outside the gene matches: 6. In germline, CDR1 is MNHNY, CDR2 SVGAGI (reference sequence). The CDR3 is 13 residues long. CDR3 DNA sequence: TGTGCCAGCATCGAAACAGGGGACTACGAGCAGTACTTC. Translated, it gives CASIETGDYEQYF.

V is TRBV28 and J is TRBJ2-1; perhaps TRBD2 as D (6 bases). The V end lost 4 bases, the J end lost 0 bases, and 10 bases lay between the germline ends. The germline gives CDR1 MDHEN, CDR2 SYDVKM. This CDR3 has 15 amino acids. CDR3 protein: CASSSGESSYNEQFF. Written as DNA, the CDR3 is TGTGCCAGCAGTTCGGGGGAGAGCTCCTACAATGAGCAGTTCTTC. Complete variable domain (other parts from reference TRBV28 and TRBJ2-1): DVKVTQSSRYLVKRTGEKVFLECVQDMDHENMFWYRQDPGLGLRLIYFSYDVKMKEKGDIPEGYSVSREKKERFSLILESASTNQTSMYLCASSSGESSYNEQFFGPGTRLTVL.

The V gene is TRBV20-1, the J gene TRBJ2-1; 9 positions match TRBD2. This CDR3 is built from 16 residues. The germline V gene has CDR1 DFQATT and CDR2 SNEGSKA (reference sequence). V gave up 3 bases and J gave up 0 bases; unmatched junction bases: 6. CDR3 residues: CSASRPSGASYNEQFF. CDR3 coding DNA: TGCAGTGCTAGTCGCCCTAGCGGGGCCTCCTACAATGAGCAGTTCTTC.

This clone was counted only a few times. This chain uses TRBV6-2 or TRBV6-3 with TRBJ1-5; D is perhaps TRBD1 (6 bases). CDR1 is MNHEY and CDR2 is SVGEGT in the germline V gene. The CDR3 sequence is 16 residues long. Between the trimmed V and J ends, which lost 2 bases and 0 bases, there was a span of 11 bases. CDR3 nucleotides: TGTGCCAGCAGTTACCGACAGGTTATTAGCAATCAGCCCCAGCATTTT. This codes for CASSYRQVISNQPQHF.

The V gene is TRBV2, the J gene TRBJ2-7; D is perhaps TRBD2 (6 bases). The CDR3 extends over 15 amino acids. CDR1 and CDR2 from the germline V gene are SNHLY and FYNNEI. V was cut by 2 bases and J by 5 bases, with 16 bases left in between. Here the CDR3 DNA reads TGTGCCAGCAGTGAATGGGGGGATGGGTCCGACGAGCAGTACTTC. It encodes CASSEWGDGSDEQYF.

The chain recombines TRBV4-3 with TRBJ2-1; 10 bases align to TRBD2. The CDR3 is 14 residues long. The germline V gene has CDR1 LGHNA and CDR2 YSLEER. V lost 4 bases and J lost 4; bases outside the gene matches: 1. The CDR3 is CASSPGLAYNEQFF. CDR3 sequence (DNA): TGCGCCAGCAGCCCGGGACTAGCGTACAATGAGCAGTTCTTC.

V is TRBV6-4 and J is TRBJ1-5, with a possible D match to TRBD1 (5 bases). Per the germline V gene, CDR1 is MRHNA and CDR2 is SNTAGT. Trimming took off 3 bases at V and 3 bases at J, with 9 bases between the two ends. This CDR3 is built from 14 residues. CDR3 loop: CASSEGGPNQPQHF. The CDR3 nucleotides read TGTGCCAGCAGTGAGGGGGGACCCAATCAGCCCCAGCATTTT.

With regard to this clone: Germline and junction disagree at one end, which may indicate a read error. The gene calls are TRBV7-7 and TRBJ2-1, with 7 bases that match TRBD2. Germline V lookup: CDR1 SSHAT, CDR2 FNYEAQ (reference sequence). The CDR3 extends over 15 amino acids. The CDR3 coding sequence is TGTGCTAGCAGCTTGGGGGAGACTAGCAACGATGAGCAGTTCTTC. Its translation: CASSLGETSNDEQFF.

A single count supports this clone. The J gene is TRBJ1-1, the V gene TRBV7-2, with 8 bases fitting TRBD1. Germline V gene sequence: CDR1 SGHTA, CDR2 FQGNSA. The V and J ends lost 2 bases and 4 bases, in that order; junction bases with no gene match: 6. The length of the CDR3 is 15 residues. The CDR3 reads CASSLLGQGPTEAFF. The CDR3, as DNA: TGTGCCAGCAGCTTATTAGGACAGGGACCCACTGAAGCTTTCTTT.